The 27 T cell receptor beta chains given below trace back to one sample, sequenced in a study of T cell repertoires and Cas9 in healthy adults. Generated by immunoSEQ multiplex PCR, the TCRdb table keeps only in-frame clones and is missing some. Here the sample spans tens of thousands of clones, around 90% being singletons. What was sequenced was CD4+ effector T cells (CD127+, CD25-, CD137-, CD154-) from PBMCs; culture status not recorded. These receptors originate from a human donor in good health.

The V and J genes are TRBV5-5 and TRBJ1-4; D ambiguous. The CDR3 has 13 amino acids. CDR1 and CDR2 (germline): SGHKS, YYEKEE (reference sequence). The V end lost 0 bases, the J end lost 7 bases, and 7 bases lay between the germline ends. CDR3: CASSLVDIEKLFF. CDR3 nucleotide sequence: TGTGCCAGCAGCTTGGTGGATATTGAAAAACTGTTTTTT.

This chain connects TRBV14 to TRBJ2-5, with a weak D call TRBD2 (6 bases). The V and J ends lost 0 bases and 5 bases respectively, with 16 bases between them. CDR1 is SGHDN, CDR2 FVKESK, per germline. This CDR3 is 16 amino acids long. Here the CDR3 reads CASSQDAGIGRETQYF. CDR3 nucleotides: TGTGCCAGCAGCCAAGATGCGGGAATAGGTCGGGAGACCCAGTACTTC.

The J gene is TRBJ2-2, the V gene TRBV19; D not certain. Trimming stripped 8 bases from V and 3 bases from J, with 16 bases between. The CDR3 loop spans 15 amino acids. The germline V gene has CDR1 LNHDA and CDR2 SQIVND (reference sequence). CDR3 in amino acids: CASFSRSADTGELFF. CDR3 nucleotide sequence: TGTGCCAGTTTTTCACGGTCCGCTGACACCGGGGAGCTGTTTTTT.

The genes are TRBV7-9 and TRBJ1-1; the D gene is possibly TRBD1 (5 bases). V lost 5 bases and J 1 base, leaving 8 bases between the germline ends. Germline values: CDR1 SEHNR, CDR2 FQNEAQ (reference sequence). The CDR3 extends over 13 amino acids. The CDR3 nucleotides read TGTGCCAGCAGCCGACAGCCGAACACTGAAGCTTTCTTT. This sequence encodes CASSRQPNTEAFF. Combining the CDR3 with reference TRBV7-9 and TRBJ1-1 gives the whole variable domain DTGVSQNPRHKITKRGQNVTFRCDPISEHNRLYWYRQTLGQGPEFLTYFQNEAQLEKSRLLSDRFSAERPKGSFSTLEIQRTEQGDSAMYLCASSRQPNTEAFFGQGTRLTVV.

This sequence joins TRBV7-2 and TRBJ2-7, with D uncertain. Looked up from germline, CDR1 is SGHTA and CDR2 is FQGNSA. V was pared by 5 bases and J by 0 bases, with 8 bases between. The CDR3 runs to 13 residues. The CDR3 DNA reads as TGTGCCAGCAGCACCCGCCCCTCCTACGAGCAGTACTTC. Protein product: CASSTRPSYEQYF.

The chain employs TRBV7-6 and TRBJ2-2; maybe TRBD2 (5 bases). In germline, CDR1 is SGHVS, CDR2 FNYEAQ. The CDR3 sequence is 15 residues long. Trimming removed 4 bases from V and 1 base from J, with 10 bases in between. CDR3 amino acids: CASSSSRGNTGELFF. The CDR3 DNA sequence: TGTGCCAGCAGCTCCTCCCGGGGGAACACCGGGGAGCTGTTTTTT.

The CDR3: CASSQSRGPNSGNTIYF. CDR3 sequence (DNA): TGTGCCAGCAGCCAATCCAGGGGACCTAACTCTGGAAACACCATATATTTT. The gene calls are TRBV5-4 and TRBJ1-3, with D tentatively TRBD1 (6 bases). Germline loops: CDR1 SGHNT, CDR2 YYREEE (reference sequence). The length of the CDR3 is 17 residues. V was clipped by 4 bases and J by 0 bases, with 17 bases between them.

This chain connects TRBV6-1 to TRBJ2-3; maybe TRBD2 (6 bases). Trimming removed 8 bases at V and 3 bases at J, with 15 bases between. Germline CDR1 and CDR2: MNHNS and SASEGT. The CDR3 is 14 residues long. The CDR3 reads CASLATLTTDTQYF. CDR3 DNA sequence: TGTGCCAGCCTAGCGACCCTGACGACAGATACGCAGTATTTT.

The chain combines TRBV11-1 with TRBJ2-5; 10 bases line up with TRBD2. In germline, CDR1 is SGHAT, CDR2 FQDESV (reference sequence). Trimming took 0 bases from V and 1 from J; bases not matched to a gene: 5. This CDR3 is built from 17 residues. CDR3 sequence reads: CASSLARSGRGQETQYF. CDR3 nucleotide sequence: TGTGCCAGCAGCTTAGCGCGGAGCGGGAGGGGCCAAGAGACCCAGTACTTC. The entire variable domain, with the rest obtained from reference TRBV11-1 and TRBJ2-5, is as follows: EAEVAQSPRYKITEKSQAVAFWCDPISGHATLYWYRQILGQGPELLVQFQDESVVDDSQLPKDRFSAERLKGVDSTLKIQPAELGDSAMYLCASSLARSGRGQETQYFGPGTRLLVL.

The CDR3 sequence is CASSRFVIGGGGAYEQYF. The CDR3 coding sequence is TGCGCCAGCAGCCGCTTCGTAATCGGGGGCGGGGGAGCCTACGAGCAGTACTTC. This chain uses TRBV4-3 with TRBJ2-7; D may be TRBD2 (7 bases). The CDR3 runs 18 residues. The ends were cut back, 4 bases at V and 2 bases at J, with 24 bases in the middle. Germline values: CDR1 LGHNA, CDR2 YSLEER.

V usage is TRBV7-2 and J usage is TRBJ2-7; 7 positions match TRBD1. V lost 6 bases and J lost 2; bases outside the gene matches: 10. The CDR3 is 15 residues long. Germline V gene lookup returns CDR1 SGHTA and CDR2 FQGNSA. The CDR3 reads CASSLSPGQTYEQYF. The CDR3, as DNA: TGTGCCAGCAGTTTAAGCCCGGGACAGACCTACGAGCAGTACTTC. Full variable domain (missing parts from reference TRBV7-2 and TRBJ2-7): GAGVSQSPSNKVTEKGKDVELRCDPISGHTALYWYRQSLGQGLEFLIYFQGNSAPDKSGLPSDRFSAERTGGSVSTLTIQRTQQEDSAVYLCASSLSPGQTYEQYFGPGTRLTVT.

This sequence joins TRBV6-6 and TRBJ1-6, with 7 bases matching TRBD1. The ends lost 6 bases at V and 10 bases at J; junction bases unmatched: 12. The germline V gene has CDR1 MNHNY and CDR2 SVGAGI (reference sequence). The CDR3 covers 15 residues. CDR3 sequence (DNA): TGTGCCAGCAGCCCAGGCAACAGGGGTAGCTCACCCCTCCACTTT. Amino acids: CASSPGNRGSSPLHF.

V and J are TRBV7-6 and TRBJ2-2; D possibly corresponds to TRBD1 (7 bases). Trimming removed 5 bases from V and 7 bases from J, with 20 bases in between. CDR1 SGHVS and CDR2 FNYEAQ come from the germline V gene. The CDR3 runs to 16 residues. CDR3 residues: CASSAGLRQGGGELFF. CDR3 in DNA: TGTGCCAGCAGCGCGGGACTTCGACAGGGTGGCGGGGAGCTGTTTTTT. Filled out from reference TRBV7-6 and TRBJ2-2, the complete variable domain reads GAGVSQSPRYKVTKRGQDVALRCDPISGHVSLYWYRQALGQGPEFLTYFNYEAQQDKSGLPNDRFSAERPEGSISTLTIQRTEQRDSAMYRCASSAGLRQGGGELFFGEGSRLTVL.

This clone was detected once. The V gene is TRBV4-2, the J gene TRBJ1-4, with TRBD1 matching 11 bases. Germline V gene lookup returns CDR1 LGHNA and CDR2 YNFKEQ. The length of the CDR3 is 16 residues. V dropped 3 bases and J dropped 8; count of bases not matched to a gene: 8. The DNA of the CDR3 is TGTGCCAGCAGCCAGGACCGGGACAGGGGGTACGAAAAACTGTTTTTT. Its translation is CASSQDRDRGYEKLFF.

This rearrangement joins TRBV28 to TRBJ2-7; no reliable D call. Germline V gives CDR1 MDHEN, CDR2 SYDVKM. Between the trimmed V and J ends, which lost 4 bases and 7 bases, there was a span of 11 bases. The CDR3 extends over 12 amino acids. The CDR3 region is CASSSGPEEQYF. CDR3 in DNA: TGTGCCAGCAGTTCCGGGCCCGAGGAGCAGTACTTC.

The rearrangement links TRBV11-2 to TRBJ2-1, with unresolved D. In germline, CDR1 is SGHAT, CDR2 FQNNGV. The CDR3 spans 15 residues. V lost 6 bases to trimming and J lost 5 bases, with 17 bases between them. CDR3 sequence (DNA): TGTGCCAGCAGTTCCATTTTTATTCTCAACAATGAGCAGTTCTTC. It is translated as CASSSIFILNNEQFF.

A single count supports this clone. The V and J genes are TRBV5-4 and TRBJ2-2, with 11 nucleotides matching TRBD2. The CDR3 length is 15 residues. The trim removed 4 bases at V and 4 bases at J, leaving 3 bases unmatched. Germline CDR1 SGHNT, CDR2 YYREEE (reference sequence). The CDR3 sequence is CASSTGLAGTGELFF. The CDR3 DNA follows: TGTGCCAGCAGCACCGGACTAGCGGGCACCGGGGAGCTGTTTTTT.

V and J are TRBV6-5 and TRBJ1-5; D is perhaps TRBD1 (6 bases). The CDR3 length is 16 residues. Trimming cost V 0 bases and J 2 bases, with 11 bases left between them. Germline-derived CDR1 and CDR2 are MNHEY and SVGAGI. CDR3 bases: TGTGCCAGCAGTTACTCAGGGGGATGGGGCAATCAGCCCCAGCATTTT. Translating it yields CASSYSGGWGNQPQHF.

The chain joins TRBV27 to TRBJ2-1; 14 bases agree with TRBD2. Germline V gene lookup returns CDR1 MNHEY and CDR2 SMNVEV (reference sequence). This CDR3 comprises 20 residues. J was trimmed by 12 bases and V by 3 bases; bases with no gene match: 22. CDR3 residues: CASSLRSQITSQGTSGGQFF. The DNA for the CDR3 is TGTGCCAGCAGTTTGAGGTCCCAGATCACTAGCCAAGGGACTAGCGGGGGGCAGTTCTTC.

The chain is built from TRBV19 and TRBJ2-5; 7 bases line up with TRBD1. Trimming removed 3 bases from V and 1 base from J; junction bases left unmatched: 2. Germline V CDR1 and CDR2: LNHDA, SQIVND (reference sequence). The CDR3 totals 14 residues. The CDR3 loop is CASSMRTGQETQYF. The CDR3 DNA reads TGTGCCAGTAGTATGAGGACAGGCCAAGAGACCCAGTACTTC.

The gene calls are TRBV5-1 and TRBJ1-1; the match to TRBD1 covers 7 bases. Germline-derived CDR1 and CDR2 are SGHRS and YFSETQ. This CDR3 is 15 amino acids long. The ends lost 7 bases at V and 0 bases at J; junction bases unmatched: 9. CDR3 nucleotides: TGCGCCAGCGGCCCTGCAGGGGGGATGAACACTGAAGCTTTCTTT. It encodes CASGPAGGMNTEAFF. The whole variable domain, remainder taken from reference TRBV5-1 and TRBJ1-1, is KAGVTQTPRYLIKTRGQQVTLSCSPISGHRSVSWYQQTPGQGLQFLFEYFSETQRNKGNFPGRFSGRQFSNSRSEMNVSTLELGDSALYLCASGPAGGMNTEAFFGQGTRLTVV.

The rearrangement joins TRBV7-2 to TRBJ2-1, with TRBD2 identical over 8 bases. This CDR3 has 17 amino acids. V dropped 4 bases and J dropped 0; count of bases not matched to a gene: 8. Germline CDR1 and CDR2: SGHTA and FQGNSA. CDR3 DNA: TGTGCCAGCAGCTCCGGGGGGGCCCAAAGCTCCTACAATGAGCAGTTCTTC. Protein product: CASSSGGAQSSYNEQFF. The whole variable domain, remainder taken from reference TRBV7-2 and TRBJ2-1, is GAGVSQSPSNKVTEKGKDVELRCDPISGHTALYWYRQSLGQGLEFLIYFQGNSAPDKSGLPSDRFSAERTGGSVSTLTIQRTQQEDSAVYLCASSSGGAQSSYNEQFFGPGTRLTVL.

The chain joins TRBV7-2 to TRBJ1-1, with TRBD1 identical over 11 bases. This CDR3 is 15 amino acids long. The V and J ends lost 4 bases and 4 bases, in that order; junction bases with no gene match: 5. The germline V gene encodes CDR1 SGHTA and CDR2 FQGNSA. This chain's CDR3 is CASSSMGQGVTEAFF. The CDR3 DNA follows: TGTGCCAGCAGCTCTATGGGACAGGGGGTCACTGAAGCTTTCTTT.

The rearrangement links TRBV19 to TRBJ1-4; no definite D call. This CDR3 contains 14 residues. Germline V gene lookup returns CDR1 LNHDA and CDR2 SQIVND (reference sequence). Between the trimmed V and J ends, which lost 1 base and 1 base, there was a span of 4 bases. The CDR3 DNA sequence: TGTGCCAGTAGTATAGGGGGAACTAATGAAAAACTGTTTTTT. Residues: CASSIGGTNEKLFF.

The chain combines TRBV11-2 with TRBJ2-7, with TRBD1 matching 8 bases. Germline V lookup: CDR1 SGHAT, CDR2 FQNNGV. The CDR3 consists of 13 residues. The junction had 3 bases not matched to a gene; V was cut back by 3 bases and J by 5 bases. CDR3 nucleotides: TGTGCCAGCAGCTTGAACAGGGGGAACGAGCAGTACTTC. Its protein product is CASSLNRGNEQYF. The full variable domain, in which reference TRBV11-2 and TRBJ2-7 provide the parts outside the CDR3, is EAGVAQSPRYKIIEKRQSVAFWCNPISGHATLYWYQQILGQGPKLLIQFQNNGVVDDSQLPKDRFSAERLKGVDSTLKIQPAKLEDSAVYLCASSLNRGNEQYFGPGTRLTVT.

The chain combines TRBV9 with TRBJ2-5; D not resolved. The CDR3 length is 15 residues. V dropped 0 bases and J dropped 5 bases, with 14 bases sitting between them. Germline CDR1 SGDLS, CDR2 YYNGEE. For the CDR3, the DNA is TGTGCCAGCAGCGTAGGGGTCAGGTCTCAGGAGACCCAGTACTTC. This sequence encodes CASSVGVRSQETQYF.

This clone was observed once. This CDR3 is CASIRQQDRGNYGYTF. The CDR3 DNA follows: TGTGCCAGCATACGCCAGCAGGACAGGGGTAACTATGGCTACACCTTC. The gene calls are TRBV6-6 and TRBJ1-2, with 9 bases identical to TRBD1. The CDR3 is made up of 16 amino acids. Germline CDR1 is MNHNY and CDR2 is SVGAGI (reference sequence). With 7 bases clipped from V and 1 base from J, the junction kept 10 bases outside the gene matches.